These 28 T cell receptor beta chains were all obtained from the same sample, sequenced in a study of cytomegalovirus exposure and HLA in healthy donors. 13 Jbeta primers and 60 Vbeta primers were used for the PCR. The table came from immunoSEQ multiplex PCR; TCRdb's copy has only in-frame clones and leaves some out. Seen here are some 130,000 clones, more than 65% observed once, and the top ten hold more than 4%. Sequenced input: PBMCs. These TCRs come from a male donor in good health and CMV-seropositive.

The gene calls are TRBV5-4 and TRBJ1-1; a weak D match, TRBD1 (6 bases). Trimming cost V 7 bases and J 1 base, with 14 bases left between them. The length of the CDR3 is 14 residues. Germline V gene data show CDR1 as SGHNT and CDR2 as YYREEE (reference sequence). The CDR3 sequence is CASGGRSPNTEAFF. The CDR3 DNA follows: TGTGCCAGCGGGGGCAGGTCCCCGAACACTGAAGCTTTCTTT.

The chain combines TRBV19 with TRBJ2-7, with TRBD2 identical over 9 bases. The ends lost 4 bases at V and 0 bases at J; junction bases unmatched: 4. The CDR3 length is 15 residues. Germline V gene lookup returns CDR1 LNHDA and CDR2 SQIVND (reference sequence). CDR3: CASSTRAGGSYEQYF. Here the CDR3 DNA reads TGTGCCAGTAGTACTCGAGCGGGGGGCTCCTACGAGCAGTACTTC.

Only a few counts were recorded for this clone. This rearrangement joins TRBV29-1 to TRBJ2-7; 7 positions agree with TRBD2. After removal of 5 bases from V and 2 bases from J, the junction contained 12 bases not matched to a gene. Germline V gene data show CDR1 as SQVTM and CDR2 as ANQGSEA. The CDR3 length is 15 residues. The CDR3 nucleotides are TGCAGCGTTCCTGGGGGGGACGGACCAGCCTACGAGCAGTACTTC. This codes for CSVPGGDGPAYEQYF.

V usage is TRBV6-6 and J usage is TRBJ1-1; 8 bases are shared with TRBD1. V lost 6 bases and J lost 12; bases outside the gene matches: 6. The germline V gene encodes CDR1 MNHNY and CDR2 SVGAGI (reference sequence). The CDR3 totals 11 residues. The CDR3 bases are TGTGCCAGCAGCTGGGACAGGAAAACTTTCTTT. It codes for CASSWDRKTFF.

J is TRBJ2-7 and V is TRBV27; 11 positions match TRBD2. Germline-derived CDR1 and CDR2 are MNHEY and SMNVEV (reference sequence). J lost 2 bases, V lost 2 bases, and 5 bases had no gene match. This CDR3 comprises 16 residues. The DNA for the CDR3 is TGTGCCAGCAGTTTAACCCTAGCGGGGGGTGCCTACGAGCAGTACTTC. Amino acid sequence: CASSLTLAGGAYEQYF.

V usage is TRBV7-8 and J usage is TRBJ2-1; 8 bases match TRBD2. This CDR3 region has 17 residues. Germline trimming cut 5 bases from V and 9 bases from J; bases unmatched to any gene: 18. CDR1 and CDR2 from the germline V gene are SGHVS and FQNEAQ. CDR3 DNA sequence: TGTGCCAGCAGCATTAATTCGGTAGCGGGGAATGGGGCTGAGCAGTTCTTC. Protein sequence: CASSINSVAGNGAEQFF.

The rearrangement joins TRBV7-2 to TRBJ2-3; the match to TRBD1 covers 10 bases. The CDR3 runs 14 residues. Germline V CDR1 and CDR2: SGHTA, FQGNSA. J lost 7 bases, V lost 1 base, and 2 bases had no gene match. DNA for the CDR3: TGTGCCAGCAGCTTAGGACAGGGGGCATATACGCAGTATTTT. As protein: CASSLGQGAYTQYF. The variable domain in full, with the rest retrieved from reference TRBV7-2 and TRBJ2-3, is GAGVSQSPSNKVTEKGKDVELRCDPISGHTALYWYRQSLGQGLEFLIYFQGNSAPDKSGLPSDRFSAERTGGSVSTLTIQRTQQEDSAVYLCASSLGQGAYTQYFGPGTRLTVL.

This clone was observed a few times. V usage is TRBV14 and J usage is TRBJ1-1, with D possibly matching TRBD1 (5 bases). Germline lookup yields CDR1 SGHDN and CDR2 FVKESK. The CDR3 contains 14 residues. V lost 0 bases, J lost 4 bases, and 9 bases lay in between. CDR3 residues: CASSQDLGGTEAFF. Here the CDR3 DNA reads TGTGCCAGCAGCCAAGATCTGGGGGGCACTGAAGCTTTCTTT.

This clone has a handful of counts. CDR3 amino acids: CASSLVGGQDLHEQYF. Written as DNA, the CDR3 is TGTGCCAGCAGCTTAGTGGGCGGACAGGATCTACATGAGCAGTACTTC. The chain is built from TRBV7-9 and TRBJ2-7; 7 nucleotides match TRBD1. Germline V gene sequence: CDR1 SEHNR, CDR2 FQNEAQ (reference sequence). There are 16 residues in the CDR3. J lost 7 bases, V lost 1 base, and 13 bases had no gene match.

The chain uses TRBV6-5 and TRBJ2-1; TRBD1 matches 7 bases. The V gene's germline CDR1 is MNHEY and CDR2 SVGAGI. J lost 4 bases, V lost 5 bases, and 2 bases had no gene match. The CDR3 totals 13 residues. The CDR3 loop reads CASSPDRYNEQFF. DNA for the CDR3: TGTGCCAGCAGTCCGGACAGGTACAATGAGCAGTTCTTC.

V and J are TRBV5-6 and TRBJ2-7; 12 nucleotides line up with TRBD2. This CDR3 has 15 residues. Germline CDR1 reads SGHDT; CDR2 reads YYEEEE. With V trimmed by 4 bases and J by 4 bases, 6 bases remained unmatched. CDR3 sequence: CASSTTSGSGYEQYF. In DNA form, the CDR3 reads TGTGCCAGCAGCACGACTAGCGGGAGCGGGTACGAGCAGTACTTC.

The chain employs TRBV7-9 and TRBJ2-1; the match to TRBD2 covers 10 bases. V gave up 5 bases and J gave up 2 bases; unmatched junction bases: 6. Germline-derived CDR1 and CDR2 are SEHNR and FQNEAQ (reference sequence). The CDR3 is 16 amino acids. The CDR3 DNA sequence: TGTGCCAGCAGCATTTTCCTAGCGGGGGCCTACAATGAGCAGTTCTTC. It yields the protein CASSIFLAGAYNEQFF.

There are a few counts of this clone. The V and J genes are TRBV9 and TRBJ2-1, with D possibly matching TRBD2 (5 bases). Germline-derived CDR1 and CDR2 are SGDLS and YYNGEE. Trimming left V 0 bases short and J 8 bases short, with 9 bases between. The CDR3 loop spans 13 amino acids. CDR3 residues: CASSVVEGHEQFF. The CDR3 DNA reads as TGTGCCAGCAGCGTAGTAGAGGGTCATGAGCAGTTCTTC.

This chain uses TRBV5-6 with TRBJ1-2; unclear D gene. The CDR3 totals 14 residues. The germline V and J ends were trimmed by 0 bases and 8 bases, with 14 bases remaining between them. Germline-derived CDR1 and CDR2 are SGHDT and YYEEEE. Here the CDR3 reads CASSLAPVRRGYTF. The CDR3 DNA follows: TGTGCCAGCAGCTTGGCCCCAGTTAGGAGGGGCTACACCTTC.

The chain employs TRBV28 and TRBJ2-2; TRBD2 might be the D (7 bases). Trimming stripped 3 bases from V and 5 bases from J, with 13 bases between. The CDR3 contains 15 residues. Germline lookup yields CDR1 MDHEN and CDR2 SYDVKM. This chain's CDR3 is CASSLGGARTGELFF. The CDR3 DNA follows: TGTGCCAGCAGTTTGGGGGGGGCGAGGACCGGGGAGCTGTTTTTT. The whole variable domain, remainder taken from reference TRBV28 and TRBJ2-2, is DVKVTQSSRYLVKRTGEKVFLECVQDMDHENMFWYRQDPGLGLRLIYFSYDVKMKEKGDIPEGYSVSREKKERFSLILESASTNQTSMYLCASSLGGARTGELFFGEGSRLTVL.

This sequence joins TRBV2 and TRBJ1-6; 7 bases fit TRBD1. The CDR3 contains 14 residues. The germline V gene encodes CDR1 SNHLY and CDR2 FYNNEI. J was trimmed by 7 bases and V by 6 bases; bases with no gene match: 6. This chain's CDR3 is CASRYRGGNSPLHF. The CDR3 DNA reads as TGTGCCAGCAGGTACAGGGGTGGGAATTCACCCCTCCACTTT.

The CDR3 nucleotides are TGCAGCTACGTAGACAGGGTTTATGGCTACACCTTC. Encoded protein: CSYVDRVYGYTF. The chain couples TRBV29-1 to TRBJ1-2; 7 nucleotides match TRBD1. With V trimmed by 8 bases and J by 5 bases, 8 bases remained unmatched. There are 12 residues in the CDR3. Germline loops: CDR1 SQVTM, CDR2 ANQGSEA.

Concerning this clone: At one boundary the junction diverges from the germline segment, which might be a read error. Other DNA sequences of this sample code for an identical CDR3. The chain is built from TRBV5-1 and TRBJ2-7; TRBD1 might be the D (6 bases). The CDR3 loop spans 16 amino acids. Germline CDR1 and CDR2: SGHRS and YFSETQ. The CDR3 DNA reads TGTGCCAGCAGCTTGGAGACAGGTTATAAATCCTACGAGCAGTACTTC. Protein product: CASSLETGYKSYEQYF.

This chain connects TRBV2 to TRBJ2-5; a possible D gene is TRBD2 (6 bases). CDR1 and CDR2 (germline): SNHLY, FYNNEI. Trimming removed 3 bases from V and 8 bases from J, with 13 bases in between. The CDR3 runs 13 residues. CDR3 sequence: CASSDGVGGTQYF. The CDR3 DNA is TGTGCCAGCAGTGACGGGGTGGGGGGAACCCAGTACTTC. The full variable domain, completed using reference TRBV2 and TRBJ2-5, is EPEVTQTPSHQVTQMGQEVILRCVPISNHLYFYWYRQILGQKVEFLVSFYNNEISEKSEIFDDQFSVERPDGSNFTLKIRSTKLEDSAMYFCASSDGVGGTQYFGPGTRLLVL.

The chain joins TRBV18 to TRBJ2-1, with 7 positions matching TRBD2. Germline V gene data show CDR1 as KGHSH and CDR2 as LQKENI. V gave up 3 bases and J gave up 10 bases; unmatched junction bases: 12. This CDR3 contains 15 residues. The CDR3 coding sequence is TGTGCCAGCTCACCGAAATCCGGCGGGGGATCAGAGCAGTTCTTC. Its protein product is CASSPKSGGGSEQFF.

The chain links TRBV4-2 to TRBJ2-2, with 8 bases identical to TRBD2. Per the germline V gene, CDR1 is LGHNA and CDR2 is YNFKEQ. The ends lost 4 bases at V and 5 bases at J; junction bases unmatched: 3. This CDR3 is 14 amino acids long. CDR3 nucleotide sequence: TGTGCCAGCAGCCCCGGGACTAGGACCGGGGAGCTGTTTTTT. Its translation: CASSPGTRTGELFF.

The chain carries TRBV15 and TRBJ2-5; TRBD1 aligns across 11 bases. The CDR3 is made up of 15 amino acids. Germline V CDR1 and CDR2: LNHNV, YYDKDF (reference sequence). After removal of 5 bases from V and 5 bases from J, the junction contained 7 bases not matched to a gene. Here the CDR3 DNA reads TGTGCCACCAGCGTGGACAGGGGGCAGGAGGAGACCCAGTACTTC. Its protein is CATSVDRGQEETQYF.

The chain links TRBV28 to TRBJ2-5, with D tentatively TRBD1 (6 bases). Trimming took off 4 bases at V and 7 bases at J, with 19 bases between the two ends. This CDR3 is 15 amino acids long. Germline values: CDR1 MDHEN, CDR2 SYDVKM. The CDR3 is CASSSVGQGKGTQYF. The CDR3 bases are TGTGCCAGCAGTTCTGTGGGGCAGGGGAAGGGGACCCAGTACTTC.

The gene calls are TRBV11-2 and TRBJ2-1; D not resolved. CDR1 and CDR2 (germline): SGHAT, FQNNGV. The CDR3 spans 13 residues. The germline V and J ends were trimmed by 4 bases and 2 bases, with 6 bases remaining between them. The DNA of the CDR3 is TGTGCCAGCAGCTCGTTTACCTACAATGAGCAGTTCTTC. Translation gives CASSSFTYNEQFF.

The chain recombines TRBV27 with TRBJ2-5, with D possibly matching TRBD2 (6 bases). Gene TRBJ2-7 matches the end of the DNA better, so the J call may be wrong. In germline, CDR1 is MNHEY, CDR2 SMNVEV (reference sequence). The CDR3 extends over 14 amino acids. This CDR3 reads CASSRRDSPSEQYF. The CDR3 DNA sequence: TGTGCCAGCAGTCGACGGGACTCCCCGAGCGAGCAGTACTTC.

This clone turned up a few times. The rearrangement links TRBV18 to TRBJ1-4; no reliable D call. Trimming took off 3 bases at V and 7 bases at J, with 18 bases between the two ends. Looked up from germline, CDR1 is KGHSH and CDR2 is LQKENI. This CDR3 is built from 16 residues. The CDR3 region is CASSPTKAGSGEKLFF. As DNA, the CDR3 is TGTGCCAGCTCACCCACGAAGGCGGGGAGCGGTGAAAAACTGTTTTTT. Variable domain in full (rest from reference TRBV18 and TRBJ1-4): NAGVMQNPRHLVRRRGQEARLRCSPMKGHSHVYWYRQLPEEGLKFMVYLQKENIIDESGMPKERFSAEFPKEGPSILRIQQVVRGDSAAYFCASSPTKAGSGEKLFFGSGTQLSVL.

This chain uses TRBV6-6 with TRBJ2-6; D is unclear. Germline-derived CDR1 and CDR2 are MNHNY and SVGAGI (reference sequence). This CDR3 has 15 residues. Trimming cost V 0 bases and J 2 bases, with 5 bases left between them. This CDR3 is CASSYSSAGANVLTF. The DNA of the CDR3 is TGTGCCAGCAGTTACTCGTCAGCTGGGGCCAACGTCCTGACTTTC.

The chain joins TRBV5-1 to TRBJ2-2; D perhaps matches TRBD1 (6 bases). The CDR3 is 14 residues long. The germline V gene encodes CDR1 SGHRS and CDR2 YFSETQ. Between the trimmed V and J ends, which lost 2 bases and 2 bases, there was a span of 7 bases. This CDR3 reads CASSFRGNTGELFF. CDR3 DNA sequence: TGCGCCAGCAGCTTCAGGGGTAACACCGGGGAGCTGTTTTTT.